These 6 T cell receptor beta chains came from one sample sequenced in a study of shared clonotypes between healthy human individuals. Profiled with immunoSEQ multiplex PCR; TCRdb holds only in-frame clones, not every one. Here the sample spans about 2.1 million clones, 85% to 95% being singletons. Naive CD8 populations comprised CD45RO-negative cells positively selected for CCR7, excluding terminally differentiated effector memory CD45RA+ cells. The sequenced material came from naive CD8+ T cells from PBMCs. The receptors come from a man aged 18 to 30 in good health. Some clones in this sample may be carry-over from other donors' samples.

V and J are TRBV9 and TRBJ1-1; D uncertain. CDR1 SGDLS and CDR2 YYNGEE come from the germline V gene. The germline V and J ends were trimmed by 0 bases and 4 bases, with 13 bases remaining between them. The CDR3 spans 15 residues. CDR3 bases: TGTGCCAGCAGCGTAGGGAAGGGAATGGGCACTGAAGCTTTCTTT. Translated, it gives CASSVGKGMGTEAFF.

V and J are TRBV10-3 and TRBJ1-1, with 9 nucleotides matching TRBD1. The length of the CDR3 is 14 residues. V trimming: 6 bases; J trimming: 5 bases; junction bases outside the gene matches: 7. CDR1 is ENHRY, CDR2 SYGVKD, per germline. The CDR3, as DNA: TGTGCCATCAGGTCCGACAGGGGGGATACTGAAGCTTTCTTT. This encodes CAIRSDRGDTEAFF.

V is TRBV28 and J is TRBJ2-1; 7 bases agree with TRBD2. This CDR3 comprises 16 residues. In germline, CDR1 is MDHEN, CDR2 SYDVKM. The trim removed 6 bases at V and 0 bases at J, leaving 8 bases unmatched. CDR3: CASRLTSERSYNEQFF. The CDR3 DNA sequence: TGTGCCAGCAGACTTACTAGCGAACGCTCCTACAATGAGCAGTTCTTC.

The V and J genes are TRBV6-5 and TRBJ2-5; maybe TRBD1 (6 bases). V shed 4 bases and J shed 0 bases, with 15 bases lying between them. Germline assignment: CDR1 MNHEY and CDR2 SVGAGI. The length of the CDR3 is 16 residues. In nucleotides, the CDR3 is TGTGCCAGCAGTTCCGCCACAGGGCCATACCAAGAGACCCAGTACTTC. Protein: CASSSATGPYQETQYF.

This sequence joins TRBV30 and TRBJ2-1; D is perhaps TRBD1 (5 bases). Germline-derived CDR1 and CDR2 are GTSNPN and SVGIG (reference sequence). The V gene lost 3 bases and the J gene lost 10 bases, with 13 bases spanning the gap. This CDR3 region has 12 residues. CDR3 sequence (DNA): TGTGCCTGGAGCCTAGGGGCAGGGGAGCAGTTCTTC. It is translated as CAWSLGAGEQFF. Combining the CDR3 with reference TRBV30 and TRBJ2-1 gives the whole variable domain SQTIHQWPATLVQPVGSPLSLECTVEGTSNPNLYWYRQAAGRGLQLLFYSVGIGQISSEVPQNLSASRPQDRQFILSSKKLLLSDSGFYLCAWSLGAGEQFFGPGTRLTVL.

This chain joins TRBV14 and TRBJ2-1; no clear D gene. The V and J ends lost 0 bases and 8 bases respectively, with 8 bases between them. This CDR3 region has 13 residues. The germline V gene encodes CDR1 SGHDN and CDR2 FVKESK. In DNA, the CDR3 is TGTGCCAGCAGCCAAGACGGTGGATATGAGCAGTTCTTC. The encoded protein is CASSQDGGYEQFF.